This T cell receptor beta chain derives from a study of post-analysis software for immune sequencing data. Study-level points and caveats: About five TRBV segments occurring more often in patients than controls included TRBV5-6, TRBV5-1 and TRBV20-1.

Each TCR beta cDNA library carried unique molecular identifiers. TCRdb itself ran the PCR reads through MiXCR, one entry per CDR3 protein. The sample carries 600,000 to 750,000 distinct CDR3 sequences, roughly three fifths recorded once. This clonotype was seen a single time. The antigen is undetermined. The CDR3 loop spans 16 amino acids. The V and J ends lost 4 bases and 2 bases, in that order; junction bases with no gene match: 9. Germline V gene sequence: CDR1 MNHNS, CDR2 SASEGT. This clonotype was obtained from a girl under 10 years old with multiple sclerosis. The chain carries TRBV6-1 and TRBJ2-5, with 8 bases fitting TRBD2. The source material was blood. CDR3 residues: CASSGDGGALQETQYF. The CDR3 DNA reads TGTGCCAGCAGTGGTGACGGGGGGGCGCTGCAAGAGACCCAGTACTTC.